The 16 T cell receptor beta chains in this list originate from one sample, sequenced in a study of CXCR3-negative and CXCR3-positive naive CD8 T cells (dated by TCRdb to between 2018 and 2021). What the study reported, not specific to this receptor: Compared with CXCR3-negative naive cells, CXCR3-positive naive cells had TRB CDR3s with higher hydrophobicity (lower Kidera factor 4), lower energy, and higher strength and volume indices.

Instrument used: NextSeq 550. The Human TCR Profiling Kit (MiLaboratory) was used to prepare UMI-labeled 5' RACE TRB cDNA libraries. One entry per CDR3 protein sequence results from the TCRdb reprocessing of the reads, with DNA left out. The table for this sample lists 7,000 or so distinct CDR3 sequences. Jointly, the top ten make up about 1.9% of the sample. These receptors have no identified antigens. The specimen was naive CXCR3+ CD8+ T cells from blood. What this sample's cell subset or site label stands for: CD45RO-CCR7+CD27+CD95- naive CD8+ T cells expressing CXCR3 (TNR3+). The receptors were sampled from a human donor in good health. Some clones in this sample may be carry-over from other donors' samples.

Considering frequency, this clonotype is medium-sized. The chain employs TRBV27 and TRBJ2-7; TCRdb calls TRBD2, which cannot be checked without DNA. Germline CDR1 is MNHEY and CDR2 is SMNVEV (reference sequence). The CDR3 totals 15 residues. This chain's CDR3 is CASSSPREGIYEQYF.

The V call is TRBV23-1, the J call TRBJ1-1; TCRdb names TRBD1, which stays unverified in the absence of DNA. TRBV23-1 counts as an open reading frame of uncertain function. CDR3 length: 16 residues. CDR3 protein: CASSLGQGAGGTEAFF.

The genes are TRBV5-1 and TRBJ2-3. The germline CDR1 and CDR2 sequences are SGHRS and YFSETQ. The CDR3 spans 15 residues. The CDR3 sequence is CASSSLSLSTDTQYF.

V gene TRBV29-1 combines with J gene TRBJ2-7; TCRdb calls TRBD2, which cannot be checked without DNA. The CDR3 is 14 residues long. Looked up from germline, CDR1 is SQVTM and CDR2 is ANQGSEA. The CDR3 region is CSVIAGGLSYEQYF.

The genes are TRBV10-3 and TRBJ2-7; TCRdb returns TRBD2, unconfirmable since there is no DNA. Per germline, CDR1 ENHRY and CDR2 SYGVKD. This CDR3 is built from 16 residues. The CDR3 is CAISLTSGGDSYEQYF.

This clonotype is deemed medium-sized by its frequency. The J gene is TRBJ1-1, the V gene TRBV6-6. Germline CDR1 and CDR2: MNHNY and SVGAGI (reference sequence). The CDR3 consists of 11 residues. The CDR3 protein is CASSYSTQAFF.

Judged by frequency, this clonotype is medium-sized (0.01 to 0.1%). The J gene is TRBJ2-7, the V gene TRBV20-1; TCRdb lists TRBD2, though no DNA is available to test this call. This CDR3 contains 15 residues. Germline V gene sequence: CDR1 DFQATT, CDR2 SNEGSKA (reference sequence). The CDR3 spells CSARDITSPTYEQYF.

This chain uses TRBV29-1 with TRBJ2-3. The CDR3 runs to 13 residues. CDR1 and CDR2 from the germline V gene are SQVTM and ANQGSEA. The CDR3 sequence is CSVDGTSTDTQYF.

Measured by frequency, this clonotype is medium-sized (0.01 to 0.1%). The rearrangement uses TRBV20-1 and TRBJ2-7; lacking DNA, the TRBD2 call made by TCRdb goes unchecked. Per germline, CDR1 DFQATT and CDR2 SNEGSKA (reference sequence). CDR3 size: 14 residues. The CDR3 here is CSARDLLAGGEQYF.

The chain combines TRBV20-1 with TRBJ2-7; the TCRdb call, TRBD1, lacks DNA for checking. The CDR3 is 14 amino acids. CDR1 DFQATT and CDR2 SNEGSKA come from the germline V gene (reference sequence). The CDR3 here is CSASPGGSPYEQYF.

The chain joins TRBV29-1 to TRBJ2-1; TCRdb names TRBD2, which stays unverified in the absence of DNA. The CDR3 consists of 18 residues. Germline CDR1 SQVTM, CDR2 ANQGSEA. CDR3 sequence reads: CSVEGPPRLALSYNEQFF.

The rearrangement links TRBV13 to TRBJ2-7. The CDR3 is made up of 14 amino acids. Per the germline V gene, CDR1 is PRHDT and CDR2 is FYEKMQ (reference sequence). CDR3 sequence: CASSLGENPYEQYF.

This clonotype shows up as medium-sized (0.01 to 0.1%) by frequency. The rearrangement uses TRBV4-3 and TRBJ2-3; lacking DNA, the TRBD1 call made by TCRdb goes unchecked. The CDR3 sequence is 17 residues long. CDR1 and CDR2 (germline): LGHNA, YSLEER. The CDR3 is CASSQDTGRGNTDTQYF.

This clonotype is labeled medium-sized based on frequency. The rearrangement links TRBV29-1 to TRBJ1-2; with no DNA, the TCRdb D assignment of TRBD1 cannot be verified. Germline values: CDR1 SQVTM, CDR2 ANQGSEA. The CDR3 has 11 amino acids. The CDR3: CSDGPGWGYTF.

Its frequency marks this clonotype as medium-sized. V and J are TRBV27 and TRBJ1-2; no DNA is available, so the TRBD1 call from TCRdb remains unchecked. The CDR3 runs 15 residues. Germline assignment: CDR1 MNHEY and CDR2 SMNVEV (reference sequence). CDR3 residues: CASSALGGRYYGYTF.

V gene TRBV3-1 combines with J gene TRBJ2-1; TCRdb's D call, TRBD2, is unchecked because there is no DNA. This CDR3 has 11 residues. Germline CDR1 reads LGHDT; CDR2 reads YNNKEL (reference sequence). The CDR3 region is CASIGGNEQFF.